A selection of T cell receptor beta chains follows, all from one sample in a study of identical twins. TCRdb analysed the 5' RACE reads with MiXCR anew, one entry per CDR3 protein. The sample contains about 500,000 distinct CDR3 sequences, roughly an eighth of which appear only once. Separately, the same data were catalogued under a study of yellow fever vaccine responses in identical twins.

The material sequenced was CD4+ T cells sorted from blood. These receptors were taken from a woman aged 18-35 years in good health. The CDR3 runs from the conserved cysteine through the conserved F or W. Each record gives: D gene, V gene, J gene, clone size, CDR3 protein, CDR3 DNA. A D gene is named only where the DNA matches it firmly. Size is stated for part of the rows, as once, few or many counts, or as a class when the clone is expanded.

>-|TRBV4-1|TRBJ2-7|few
CASSQTSYYEQYF
TGCGCCAGCAGCCAAACTAGCTACTACGAGCAGTACTTC
>-|TRBV7-9|TRBJ2-7|few
CASSLEGGIGYEQYF
TGTGCCAGCAGCTTAGAGGGGGGGATCGGTTACGAGCAGTACTTC
>TRBD1|TRBV28|TRBJ1-2|-
CASTPGGFFGYTF
TGTGCCAGCACCCCAGGGGGATTTTTTGGCTACACCTTC
>TRBD2|TRBV7-2|TRBJ2-1|-
CASSFTSGNYNEQFF
TGTGCCAGCAGCTTTACTAGCGGTAATTACAATGAGCAGTTCTTC
>TRBD2|TRBV10-3|TRBJ2-7|-
CAISVAGVNEQYF
TGTGCCATCAGTGTAGCGGGAGTTAACGAGCAGTACTTC
>TRBD2|TRBV18|TRBJ2-7|few
CASSPPTSGSSYEQYF
TGTGCCAGCTCACCGCCGACTAGCGGGAGTAGCTACGAGCAGTACTTC
>-|TRBV18|TRBJ1-2|-
CASSPLRQEYGYTF
TGTGCCAGCTCACCACTGAGACAGGAGTATGGCTACACCTTC
>TRBD2|TRBV10-3|TRBJ2-1|few
CAIKPGTSGSSQFF
TGTGCCATCAAGCCTGGGACTAGCGGGAGTTCCCAGTTCTTC
>-|TRBV5-1|TRBJ2-7|-
CASSLNPVSYEQYF
TGCGCCAGCAGCTTGAATCCAGTTTCCTACGAGCAGTACTTC
>-|TRBV29-1|TRBJ2-1|many
CSVRHSYNEQFF
TGCAGCGTACGGCACTCCTACAATGAGCAGTTCTTC
>-|TRBV2|TRBJ2-3|-
CASSDVGSLADTQYF
TGTGCCAGCAGTGACGTCGGGAGCCTCGCAGATACGCAGTATTTT
>-|TRBV4-2|TRBJ2-7|-
CASSPPRPSYEQYF
TGTGCCAGCAGCCCCCCAAGACCGAGCTACGAGCAGTACTTC
>-|TRBV5-1|TRBJ2-5|few
CASSLETVSVTQYF
TGCGCCAGCAGCTTGGAGACAGTTTCAGTGACCCAGTACTTC
>TRBD1|TRBV29-1|TRBJ2-3|many
CSVTGGTDTQYF
TGCAGCGTCACAGGGGGCACAGATACGCAGTATTTT
>-|TRBV5-1|TRBJ2-3|-
CASTPGSAQDTQYF
TGCGCCAGCACACCGGGCTCAGCACAAGATACGCAGTATTTT
>-|TRBV29-1|TRBJ2-4|few
CSVNSGNIQYF
TGCAGCGTGAACAGCGGGAACATTCAGTACTTC
>TRBD1|TRBV7-3|TRBJ2-2|once
CASSQGPGGRMDGELFF
TGTGCCAGCAGCCAAGGGCCAGGGGGCCGCATGGACGGGGAGCTGTTTTTT
>TRBD2|TRBV6-2/TRBV6-3|TRBJ2-2|many
CAGRDQENTGELFF
TGTGCCGGGAGGGACCAAGAGAACACCGGGGAGCTGTTTTTT